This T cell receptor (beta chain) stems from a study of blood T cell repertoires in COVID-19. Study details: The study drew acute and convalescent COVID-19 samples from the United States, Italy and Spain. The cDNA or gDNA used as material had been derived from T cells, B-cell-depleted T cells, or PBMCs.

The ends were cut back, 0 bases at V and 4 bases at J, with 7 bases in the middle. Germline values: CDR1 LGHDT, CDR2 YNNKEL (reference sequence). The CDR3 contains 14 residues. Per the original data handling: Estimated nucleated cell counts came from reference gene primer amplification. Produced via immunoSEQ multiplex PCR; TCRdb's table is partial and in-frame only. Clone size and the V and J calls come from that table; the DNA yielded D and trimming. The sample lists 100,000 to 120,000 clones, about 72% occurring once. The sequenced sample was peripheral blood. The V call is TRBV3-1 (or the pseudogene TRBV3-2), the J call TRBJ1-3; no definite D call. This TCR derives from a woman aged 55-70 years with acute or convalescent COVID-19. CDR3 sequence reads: CASSQEGGGNTIYF. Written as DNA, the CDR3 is TGTGCCAGCAGCCAAGAGGGAGGGGGAAACACCATATATTTT.